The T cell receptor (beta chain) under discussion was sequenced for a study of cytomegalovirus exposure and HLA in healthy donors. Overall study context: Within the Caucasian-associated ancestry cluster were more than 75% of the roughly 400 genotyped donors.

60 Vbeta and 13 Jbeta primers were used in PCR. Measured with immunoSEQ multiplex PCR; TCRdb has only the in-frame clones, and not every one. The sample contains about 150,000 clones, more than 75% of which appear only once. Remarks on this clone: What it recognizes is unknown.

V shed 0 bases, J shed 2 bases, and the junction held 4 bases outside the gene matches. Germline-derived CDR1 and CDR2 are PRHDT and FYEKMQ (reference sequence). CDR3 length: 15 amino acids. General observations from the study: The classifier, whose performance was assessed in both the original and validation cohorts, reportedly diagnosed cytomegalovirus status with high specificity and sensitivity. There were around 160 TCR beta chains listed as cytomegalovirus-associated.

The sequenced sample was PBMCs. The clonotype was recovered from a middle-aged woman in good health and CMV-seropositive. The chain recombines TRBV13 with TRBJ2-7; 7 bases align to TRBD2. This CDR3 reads CASSLGGRGPYEQYF. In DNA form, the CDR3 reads TGTGCCAGCAGCTTAGGGGGGAGGGGCCCCTACGAGCAGTACTTC.